The present T cell receptor beta chain was sequenced within a study of CD8+ T cells in alopecia areata. This clone ranks as large. Stated treatment: oral pan-JAK inhibitor, 5-10 mg twice daily. As the sequencing template, cDNA was produced by extracting RNA and reverse transcribing it. Here immunoSEQ multiplex PCR was the method, and the copy in TCRdb shows in-frame clones only, minus some. The sample has roughly 110,000 clones, about 60% seen once. The length of the CDR3 is 15 residues. With 2 bases clipped from V and 2 bases from J, the junction kept 0 bases outside the gene matches. Germline V gene sequence: CDR1 MNHNS, CDR2 SASEGT.

The TCR comes from a human donor with alopecia areata. The genes are TRBV6-1 and TRBJ2-6; 7 nucleotides match TRBD2. This sample comprised CD8+ T cells sorted from blood, obtained at week 24, from a patient treated with tofacitinib. For the CDR3, the DNA is TGTGCCAGCAGTGAAACTAGCGCTGGGGCCAACGTCCTGACTTTC. This codes for CASSETSAGANVLTF.